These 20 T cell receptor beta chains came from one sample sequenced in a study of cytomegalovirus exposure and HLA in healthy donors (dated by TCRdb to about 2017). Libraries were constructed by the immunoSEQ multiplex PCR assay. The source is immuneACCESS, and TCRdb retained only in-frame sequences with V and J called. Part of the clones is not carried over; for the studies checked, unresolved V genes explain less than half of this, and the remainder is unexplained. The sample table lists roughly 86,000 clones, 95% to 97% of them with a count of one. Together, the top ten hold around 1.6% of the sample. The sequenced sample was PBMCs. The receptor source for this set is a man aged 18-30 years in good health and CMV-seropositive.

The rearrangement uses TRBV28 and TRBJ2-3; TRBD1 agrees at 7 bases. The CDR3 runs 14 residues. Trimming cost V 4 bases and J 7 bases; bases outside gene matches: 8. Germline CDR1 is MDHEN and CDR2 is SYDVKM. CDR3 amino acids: CASSSQGSGYTQYF. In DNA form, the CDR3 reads TGTGCCAGCAGTTCACAGGGGAGTGGGTATACGCAGTATTTT.

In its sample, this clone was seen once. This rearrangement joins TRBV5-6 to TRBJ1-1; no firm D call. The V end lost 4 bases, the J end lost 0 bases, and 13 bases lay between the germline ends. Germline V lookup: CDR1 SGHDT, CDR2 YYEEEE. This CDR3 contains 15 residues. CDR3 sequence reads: CASSVYSLMNTEAFF. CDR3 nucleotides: TGTGCCAGCAGCGTATACAGCCTCATGAACACTGAAGCTTTCTTT. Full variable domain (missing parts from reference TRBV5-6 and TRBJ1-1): DAGVTQSPTHLIKTRGQQVTLRCSPKSGHDTVSWYQQALGQGPQFIFQYYEEEERQRGNFPDRFSGHQFPNYSSELNVNALLLGDSALYLCASSVYSLMNTEAFFGQGTRLTVV.

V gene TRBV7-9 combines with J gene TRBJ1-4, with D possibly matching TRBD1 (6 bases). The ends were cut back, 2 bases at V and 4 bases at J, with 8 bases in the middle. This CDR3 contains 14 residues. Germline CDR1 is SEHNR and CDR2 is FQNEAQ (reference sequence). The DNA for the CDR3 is TGTGCCAGCAGCTTAACAGGGAGTAATGAAAAACTGTTTTTT. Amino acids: CASSLTGSNEKLFF.

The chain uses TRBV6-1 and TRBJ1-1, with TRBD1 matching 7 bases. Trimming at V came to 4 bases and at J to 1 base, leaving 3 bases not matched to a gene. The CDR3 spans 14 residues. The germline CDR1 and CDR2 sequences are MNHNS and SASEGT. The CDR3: CASSGRQGNTEAFF. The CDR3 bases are TGTGCCAGCAGTGGACGACAGGGGAACACTGAAGCTTTCTTT.

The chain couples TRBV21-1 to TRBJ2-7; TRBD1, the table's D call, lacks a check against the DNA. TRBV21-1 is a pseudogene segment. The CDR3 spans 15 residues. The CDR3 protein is CASSKARPGHYEQYF. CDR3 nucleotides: TGTGCCAGCAGCAAAGCTCGCCCAGGACACTACGAGCAGTACTTC.

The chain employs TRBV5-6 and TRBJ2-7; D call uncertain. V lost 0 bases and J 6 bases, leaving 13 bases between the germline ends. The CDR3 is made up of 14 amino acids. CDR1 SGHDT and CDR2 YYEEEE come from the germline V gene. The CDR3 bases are TGTGCCAGCAGCTTGGGGCCGGAGAGTGGCGAGCAGTACTTC. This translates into CASSLGPESGEQYF.

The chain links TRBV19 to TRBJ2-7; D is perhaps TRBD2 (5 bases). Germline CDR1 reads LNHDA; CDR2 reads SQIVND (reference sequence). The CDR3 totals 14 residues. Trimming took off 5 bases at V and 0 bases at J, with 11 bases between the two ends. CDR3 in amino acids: CASSLAGTSYEQYF. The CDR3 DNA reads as TGTGCCAGTAGTCTGGCGGGCACCTCCTACGAGCAGTACTTC.

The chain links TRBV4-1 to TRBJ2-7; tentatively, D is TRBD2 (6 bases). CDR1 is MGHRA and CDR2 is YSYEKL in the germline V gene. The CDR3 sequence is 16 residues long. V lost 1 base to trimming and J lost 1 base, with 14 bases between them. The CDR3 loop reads CASSQVYGSGSYEQYF. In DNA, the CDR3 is TGCGCCAGCAGCCAAGTGTACGGGAGTGGGTCCTACGAGCAGTACTTC.

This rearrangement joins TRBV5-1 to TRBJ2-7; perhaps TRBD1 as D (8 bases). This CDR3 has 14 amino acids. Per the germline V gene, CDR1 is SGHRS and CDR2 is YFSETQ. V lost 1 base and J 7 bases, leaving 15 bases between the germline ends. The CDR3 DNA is TGCGCCAGCAGCTTGCGGACAGGGACTACGGAGCAGTACTTC. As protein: CASSLRTGTTEQYF.

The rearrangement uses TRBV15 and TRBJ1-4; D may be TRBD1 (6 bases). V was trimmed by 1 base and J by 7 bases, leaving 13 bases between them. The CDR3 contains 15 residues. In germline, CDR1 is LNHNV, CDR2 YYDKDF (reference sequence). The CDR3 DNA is TGTGCCACCAGCAGAGTCAGGGGAACGGGTGAAAAACTGTTTTTT. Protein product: CATSRVRGTGEKLFF.

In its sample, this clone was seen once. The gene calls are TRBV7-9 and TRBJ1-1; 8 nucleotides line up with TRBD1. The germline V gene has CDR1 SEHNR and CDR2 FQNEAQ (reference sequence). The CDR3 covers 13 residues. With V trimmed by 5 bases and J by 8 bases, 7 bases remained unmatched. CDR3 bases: TGTGCCAGCAGCCAAGCCGGGACAGGCGAAGCTTTCTTT. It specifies CASSQAGTGEAFF.

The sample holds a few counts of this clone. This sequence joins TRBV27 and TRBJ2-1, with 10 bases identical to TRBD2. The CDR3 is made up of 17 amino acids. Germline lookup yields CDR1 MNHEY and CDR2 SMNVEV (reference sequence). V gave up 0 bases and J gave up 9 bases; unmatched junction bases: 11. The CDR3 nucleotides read TGTGCCAGCAGTTTATCGGTTCGTCTAGCGGGAGAAGGTGAGCAGTTCTTC. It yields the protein CASSLSVRLAGEGEQFF.

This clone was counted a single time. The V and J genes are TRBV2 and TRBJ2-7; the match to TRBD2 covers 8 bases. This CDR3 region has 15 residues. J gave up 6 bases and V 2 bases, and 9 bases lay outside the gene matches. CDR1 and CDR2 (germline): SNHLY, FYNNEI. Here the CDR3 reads CASSEFGRVSSEQYF. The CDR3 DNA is TGTGCCAGCAGTGAATTCGGGAGGGTCTCGAGCGAGCAGTACTTC.

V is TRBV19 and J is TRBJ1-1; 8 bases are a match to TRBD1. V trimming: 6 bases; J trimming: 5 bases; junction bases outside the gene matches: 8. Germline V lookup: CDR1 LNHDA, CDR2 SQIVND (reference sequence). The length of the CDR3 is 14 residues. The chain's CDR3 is CASSPGQGVTEAFF. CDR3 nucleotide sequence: TGTGCCAGTAGCCCAGGACAGGGAGTGACTGAAGCTTTCTTT.

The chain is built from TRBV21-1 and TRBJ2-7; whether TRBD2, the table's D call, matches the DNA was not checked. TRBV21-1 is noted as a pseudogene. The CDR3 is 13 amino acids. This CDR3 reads CASRGLAGREQYF. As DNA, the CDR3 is TGTGCCAGCAGGGGACTAGCGGGCAGGGAGCAGTACTTC.

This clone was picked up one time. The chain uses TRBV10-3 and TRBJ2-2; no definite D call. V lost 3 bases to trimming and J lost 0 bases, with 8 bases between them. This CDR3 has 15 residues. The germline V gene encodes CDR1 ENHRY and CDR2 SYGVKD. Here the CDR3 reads CAISEARTNTGELFF. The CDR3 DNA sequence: TGTGCCATCAGTGAAGCCAGGACGAACACCGGGGAGCTGTTTTTT.

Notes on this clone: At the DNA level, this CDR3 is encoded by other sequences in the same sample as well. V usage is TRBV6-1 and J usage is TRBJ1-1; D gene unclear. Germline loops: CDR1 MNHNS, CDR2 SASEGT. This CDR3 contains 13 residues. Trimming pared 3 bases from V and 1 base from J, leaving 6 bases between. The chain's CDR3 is CASSERENTEAFF. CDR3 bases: TGTGCCAGCAGTGAGAGGGAGAACACTGAAGCTTTCTTT.

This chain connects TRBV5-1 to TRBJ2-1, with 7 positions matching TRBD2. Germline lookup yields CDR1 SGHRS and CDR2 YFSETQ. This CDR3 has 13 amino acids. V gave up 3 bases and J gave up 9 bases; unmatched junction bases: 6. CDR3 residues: CASSYPASGEQFF. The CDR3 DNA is TGCGCCAGCAGCTACCCCGCTAGCGGTGAGCAGTTCTTC.

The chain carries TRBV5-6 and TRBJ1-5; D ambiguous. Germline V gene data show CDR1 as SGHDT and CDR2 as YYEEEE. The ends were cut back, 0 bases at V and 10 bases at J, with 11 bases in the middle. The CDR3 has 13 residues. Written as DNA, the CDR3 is TGTGCCAGCAGCTTGGGGAGTGGAGGACCCCAGCATTTT. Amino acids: CASSLGSGGPQHF.

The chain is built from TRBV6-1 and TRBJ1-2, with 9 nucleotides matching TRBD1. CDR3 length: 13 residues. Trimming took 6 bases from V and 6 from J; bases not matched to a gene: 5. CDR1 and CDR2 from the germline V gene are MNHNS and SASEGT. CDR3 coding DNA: TGTGCCAGCAGGGACAGGGGAGCGGATGGCTACACCTTC. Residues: CASRDRGADGYTF.